This paragraph reports one T cell receptor beta chain. The data were obtained in a study of blood T cell repertoires in COVID-19. Study summary: The United States, Italy and Spain were the sources of the acute and convalescent COVID-19 samples. From T cells, B-cell-depleted T cells, or PBMCs came the material, which was cDNA or gDNA.

In the study's own analysis: Estimated nucleated cell counts came from reference gene primer amplification. Method: immunoSEQ multiplex PCR; TCRdb's copy keeps in-frame clones and lacks some. The DNA was the basis for D and trimming; V, J and clone size are from that table. The data show roughly 130,000 clones, around 80% seen once. The CDR3 covers 15 residues. The germline gives CDR1 LGHNA, CDR2 YSLEER. V was clipped by 0 bases and J by 7 bases; unmatched bases: 7. The chain is built from TRBV4-3 and TRBJ1-2; 8 nucleotides line up with TRBD1. The clonotype originates from a man in his sixties with active or convalescent COVID-19. The material sequenced was peripheral blood. The DNA for the CDR3 is TGCGCCAGCAGCCAAGATACCGGACAGGGATCTGGCTACACCTTC. Residues: CASSQDTGQGSGYTF.